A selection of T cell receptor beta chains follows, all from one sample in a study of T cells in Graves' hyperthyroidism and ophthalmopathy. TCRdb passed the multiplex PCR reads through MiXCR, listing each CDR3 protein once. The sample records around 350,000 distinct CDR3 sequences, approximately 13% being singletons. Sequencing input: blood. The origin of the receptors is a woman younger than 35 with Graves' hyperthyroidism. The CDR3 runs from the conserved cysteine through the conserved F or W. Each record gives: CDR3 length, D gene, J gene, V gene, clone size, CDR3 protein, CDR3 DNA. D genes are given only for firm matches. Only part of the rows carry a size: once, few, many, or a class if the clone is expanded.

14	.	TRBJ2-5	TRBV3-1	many	CASSQVVRTETQYF	TGTGCCAGCAGCCAAGTTGTCAGAACAGAGACCCAGTACTTC
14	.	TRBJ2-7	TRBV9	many	CASSQGASSYEQYF	TGTGCCAGCAGCCAAGGGGCCAGCTCCTACGAGCAGTACTTC
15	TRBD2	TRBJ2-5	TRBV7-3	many	CASSLGGGGQETQYF	TGTGCCAGCAGCTTAGGGGGGGGGGGACAAGAGACCCAGTACTTC
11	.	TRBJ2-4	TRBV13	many	CASKERDIQYF	TGTGCCAGCAAAGAGAGGGACATTCAGTACTTC
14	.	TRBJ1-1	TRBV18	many	CASSLGEGNTEAFF	TGTGCCAGCTCACTGGGAGAGGGGAACACTGAAGCTTTCTTT
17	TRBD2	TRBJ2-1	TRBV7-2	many	CASSLARGREGYNEQFF	TGTGCCAGCAGCTTAGCGAGGGGGCGGGAGGGATACAATGAGCAGTTCTTC
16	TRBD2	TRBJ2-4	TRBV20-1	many	CSASGGSSGAKNIQYF	TGCAGTGCGTCCGGCGGGTCTAGCGGGGCCAAAAACATTCAGTACTTC
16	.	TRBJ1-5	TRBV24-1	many	CATSASGLGGNQPQHF	TGTGCCACCAGTGCCTCGGGCCTTGGCGGCAATCAGCCCCAGCATTTT
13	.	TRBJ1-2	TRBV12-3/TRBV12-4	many	CASSTQANYGYTF	TGTGCCAGCAGTACACAGGCTAACTATGGCTACACCTTC
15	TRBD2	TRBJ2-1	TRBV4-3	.	CASSQEREGPDEQFF	TGCGCCAGCAGCCAAGAGCGGGAGGGCCCGGATGAGCAGTTCTTC
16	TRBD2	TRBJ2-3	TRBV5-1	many	CASSRTSGSDGDTQYF	TGCGCCAGCAGCCGGACTAGCGGGAGTGATGGAGATACGCAGTATTTT
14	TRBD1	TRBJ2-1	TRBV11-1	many	CASSPDRGRNEQFF	TGTGCCAGCAGCCCGGACAGGGGGCGGAATGAGCAGTTCTTC
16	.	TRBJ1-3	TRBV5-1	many	CASSLVDPSSGNTIYF	TGCGCCAGCAGCTTGGTCGACCCCTCCTCTGGAAACACCATATATTTT
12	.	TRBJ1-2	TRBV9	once	CASSGGVHGYTF	TGTGCCAGCAGCGGCGGGGTCCATGGCTACACCTTC
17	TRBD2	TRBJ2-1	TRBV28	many	CASGSGFTSGVYNEQFF	TGTGCCAGCGGAAGCGGGTTCACTAGCGGGGTGTACAATGAGCAGTTCTTC
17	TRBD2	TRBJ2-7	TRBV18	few	CASSPRGLAGENDEQYF	TGTGCCAGCTCACCAAGAGGACTAGCGGGAGAAAACGACGAGCAGTACTTC
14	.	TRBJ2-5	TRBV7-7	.	CASSLVGVQETQYF	TGTGCTAGCAGCTTAGTAGGGGTTCAAGAGACCCAGTACTTC
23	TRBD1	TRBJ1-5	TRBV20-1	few	CSAARPGTGNLTGYYTANQPQHF	TGCAGTGCCGCTAGGCCCGGGACAGGGAACCTAACAGGATATTACACAGCCAATCAACCCCAGCATTTT
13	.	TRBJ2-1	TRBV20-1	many	CSAGDWGTDEQFF	TGCAGTGCCGGGGACTGGGGGACCGATGAGCAGTTCTTC
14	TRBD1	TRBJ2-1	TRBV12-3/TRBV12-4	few	CASGFSDRDGEQFF	TGTGCCAGCGGGTTCTCGGACAGGGACGGCGAGCAGTTCTTC
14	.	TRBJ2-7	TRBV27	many	CASKQNRDHYEQYF	TGTGCCAGCAAACAAAACCGGGACCACTACGAGCAGTACTTC
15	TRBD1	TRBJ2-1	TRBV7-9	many	CASSLRQGIHNEQFF	TGTGCCAGCAGCCTTAGACAGGGTATCCACAATGAGCAGTTCTTC
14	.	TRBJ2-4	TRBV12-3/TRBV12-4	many	CASSHEIAKNIQYF	TGTGCCAGCAGTCACGAGATAGCCAAAAACATTCAGTACTTC
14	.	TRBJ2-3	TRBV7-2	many	CASSKDPGTDTQYF	TGTGCCAGCAGCAAAGACCCGGGCACAGATACGCAGTATTTT
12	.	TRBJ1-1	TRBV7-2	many	CASSLVDVEAFF	TGTGCCAGCAGCTTAGTCGACGTTGAAGCTTTCTTT
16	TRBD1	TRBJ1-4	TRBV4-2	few	CASSPLGQGVNEKLFF	TGTGCCAGCAGCCCCTTGGGACAGGGGGTTAATGAAAAACTGTTTTTT
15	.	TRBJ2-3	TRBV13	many	CASSFSPGSIDTQYF	TGTGCCAGCAGCTTTTCTCCAGGATCGATAGATACGCAGTATTTT
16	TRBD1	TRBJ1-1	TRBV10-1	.	CASSESRGLAGTEAFF	TGCGCCAGCAGTGAGTCTAGGGGGCTGGCGGGAACTGAAGCTTTCTTT
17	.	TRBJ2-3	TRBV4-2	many	CASSQVVTQRITDTQYF	TGTGCCAGCAGCCAAGTCGTAACGCAAAGGATCACAGATACGCAGTATTTT
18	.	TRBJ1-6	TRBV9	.	CASSPRLGGSSYNSPLHF	TGTGCCAGCAGCCCCCGACTGGGGGGGAGCTCCTATAATTCACCCCTCCACTTT
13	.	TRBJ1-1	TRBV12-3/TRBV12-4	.	CASSLAVRDEAFF	TGTGCCAGCAGTTTAGCGGTCCGGGACGAAGCTTTCTTT
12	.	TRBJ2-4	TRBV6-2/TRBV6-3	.	CASGHSVDIQYF	TGTGCCAGCGGACATTCTGTTGACATTCAGTACTTC
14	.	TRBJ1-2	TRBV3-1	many	CASSQGQVNYGYTF	TGTGCCAGCAGCCAAGGTCAAGTTAACTATGGCTACACCTTC
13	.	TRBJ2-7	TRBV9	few	CASSPWTGAEQYF	TGTGCCAGCAGCCCGTGGACGGGGGCCGAGCAGTACTTC
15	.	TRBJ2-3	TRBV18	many	CASSQGSSSTDTQYF	TGTGCCAGCTCCCAAGGGTCCTCTAGCACAGATACGCAGTATTTT
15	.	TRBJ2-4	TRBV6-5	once	CASSYSRGVENIQYF	TGTGCCAGCAGTTACTCAAGGGGGGTTGAAAACATTCAGTACTTC
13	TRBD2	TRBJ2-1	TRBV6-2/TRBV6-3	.	CASSGRGGFEQFF	TGTGCCAGCAGTGGGCGGGGGGGCTTTGAGCAGTTCTTC
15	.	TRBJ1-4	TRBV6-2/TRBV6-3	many	CASSMADRRNEKLFF	TGTGCCAGCAGTATGGCCGACAGACGAAATGAAAAACTGTTTTTT
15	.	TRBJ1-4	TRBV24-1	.	CATSDPRGSNEKLFF	TGTGCCACCAGTGATCCTCGGGGGTCTAATGAAAAACTGTTTTTT
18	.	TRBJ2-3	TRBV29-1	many	CSVEDLAGERVSTDTQYF	TGCAGCGTTGAAGATCTGGCAGGAGAGAGGGTTAGCACAGATACGCAGTATTTT
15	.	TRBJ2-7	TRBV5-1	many	CAIPTYGTQTYEQYF	TGCGCCATCCCGACCTATGGGACCCAGACCTACGAGCAGTACTTC
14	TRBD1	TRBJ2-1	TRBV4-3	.	CASSLQGANNEQFF	TGCGCCAGCAGTCTGCAGGGGGCTAACAATGAGCAGTTCTTC
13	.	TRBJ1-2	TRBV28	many	CASALQDVYGYTF	TGTGCCAGCGCACTACAGGACGTCTATGGCTACACCTTC
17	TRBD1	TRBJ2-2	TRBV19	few	CASSSQGQVGHTGELFF	TGTGCCAGTAGTTCACAAGGACAGGTTGGGCACACCGGGGAGCTGTTTTTT
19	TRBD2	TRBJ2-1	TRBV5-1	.	CASSPRTSGGLSSYNEQFF	TGCGCCAGCAGCCCTAGGACTAGCGGGGGGCTTAGCTCCTACAATGAGCAGTTCTTC
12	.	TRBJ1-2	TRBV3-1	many	CASSQEIGGYTF	TGTGCCAGCAGCCAAGAGATTGGGGGCTACACCTTC
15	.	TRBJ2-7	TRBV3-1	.	CASSQESDLSYEQYF	TGTGCCAGCAGCCAAGAGTCGGACCTCTCCTACGAGCAGTACTTC
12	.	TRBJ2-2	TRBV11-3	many	CASSGRGGELFF	TGTGCCAGCAGCGGACGGGGCGGGGAGCTGTTTTTT
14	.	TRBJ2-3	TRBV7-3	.	CASSHALGSDTQYF	TGTGCCAGCAGCCACGCCTTGGGATCAGATACGCAGTATTTT
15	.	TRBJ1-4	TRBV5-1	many	CASSFGTSGGEKLFF	TGCGCCAGCAGCTTTGGGACCAGCGGAGGTGAAAAACTGTTTTTT
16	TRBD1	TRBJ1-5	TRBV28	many	CASSPGTGDYNQPQHF	TGTGCCAGCAGCCCTGGGACAGGGGACTACAATCAGCCCCAGCATTTT
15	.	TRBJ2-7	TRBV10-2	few	CASSPSEGSSYEQYF	TGCGCCAGCAGCCCCTCGGAGGGGAGCTCCTACGAGCAGTACTTC
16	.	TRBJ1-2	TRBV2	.	CASQDPGAPSSYGYTF	TGTGCCAGCCAAGACCCCGGGGCGCCCAGCAGTTATGGCTACACCTTC